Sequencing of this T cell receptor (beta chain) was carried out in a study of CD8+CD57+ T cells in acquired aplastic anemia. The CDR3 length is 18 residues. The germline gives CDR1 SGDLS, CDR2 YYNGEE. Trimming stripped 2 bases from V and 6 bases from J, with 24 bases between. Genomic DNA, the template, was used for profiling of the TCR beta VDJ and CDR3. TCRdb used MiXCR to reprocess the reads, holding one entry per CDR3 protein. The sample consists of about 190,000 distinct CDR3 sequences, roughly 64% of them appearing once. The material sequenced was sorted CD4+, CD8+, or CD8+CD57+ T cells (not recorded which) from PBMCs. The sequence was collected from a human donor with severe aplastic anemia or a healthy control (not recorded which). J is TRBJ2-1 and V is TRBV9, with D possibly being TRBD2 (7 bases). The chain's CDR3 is CASSVWGGAQMNGNEQFF. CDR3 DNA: TGTGCCAGCAGCGTTTGGGGGGGGGCCCAGATGAACGGCAATGAGCAGTTCTTC.